Listed below are T cell receptor beta chains from one sample, sequenced in a study of cytomegalovirus exposure and HLA in healthy donors. Only in-frame clones appear in the TCRdb table, and some are missing; sequencing was by immunoSEQ multiplex PCR. Of roughly 150,000 clones listed, approximately 84% are singletons. Sequencing was done on a sample of PBMCs. Source of these receptors: a man aged 30-40 years in good health and CMV-seronegative. Each CDR3 is given with its conserved first and last residue. The D gene is left open where the match is weak. Only some rows state a clone size, as once, few, many or a class for expanded clones.

clone size	V gene	J gene	D gene	CDR3 DNA	CDR3 protein
-	TRBV9	TRBJ2-5	TRBD2	TGTGCCAGCAGCGTAGCCGGACTAGCGGGAGTTCAAGAGACCCAGTACTTC	CASSVAGLAGVQETQYF
-	TRBV25-1	TRBJ1-4	TRBD1	TGTGCCAGCACCAAAGGACAGGGAGGAAAACTGTTTTTT	CASTKGQGGKLFF
-	TRBV6-5	TRBJ1-1	TRBD1	TGTGCCAGCACTCCAGGGGGCAACACTGAAGCTTTCTTT	CASTPGGNTEAFF
-	TRBV2	TRBJ2-2	TRBD2	TGTGCCAGCAGTGTCTCTAGCGGGTGGAAGAACACCGGGGAGCTGTTTTTT	CASSVSSGWKNTGELFF
-	TRBV28	TRBJ2-3	TRBD2	TGTGCCAGCACGGCGGGAGGATCGGAAGATACGCAGTATTTT	CASTAGGSEDTQYF
-	TRBV18	TRBJ2-7	TRBD2	TGTGCCAGCTCAGGTCGGGTAGCGGGAGCCTACGAGCAGTACTTC	CASSGRVAGAYEQYF
-	TRBV9	TRBJ2-5	TRBD2	TGTGCCAGCAGCGTAGCCCTTACTAGCGGGAGGGCCGGTGAGACCCAGTACTTC	CASSVALTSGRAGETQYF
-	TRBV10-2	TRBJ1-5	-	TGCGCCAGCACCCCGGGGATGGGACAGCCCCAGCATTTT	CASTPGMGQPQHF
-	TRBV11-3	TRBJ2-7	-	TGTGCCAGCAGCTTAGTTTCCAGGGGTTACGAGCAGTACTTC	CASSLVSRGYEQYF
-	TRBV10-3	TRBJ2-3	TRBD2	TGTGCCATCAGAGAGCTGACTAGCAGCACAGATACGCAGTATTTT	CAIRELTSSTDTQYF
-	TRBV7-3	TRBJ2-2	-	TGTGCCAGCAGCTTAACGGGGGGAATCACCGGGGAGCTGTTTTTT	CASSLTGGITGELFF
-	TRBV18	TRBJ1-2	-	TGTGCCAGCTCAGAATTCCAGGGGTCTAACTATGGCTACACCTTC	CASSEFQGSNYGYTF
-	TRBV6-6	TRBJ2-3	TRBD1	TGTGCCAGCAGTTACAGGGACAGGGTCACAGATACGCAGTATTTT	CASSYRDRVTDTQYF
-	TRBV5-4	TRBJ2-7	-	TGTGCCAGCAGCCAACAGGGTCCAGGAACCCACGAGCAGTACTTC	CASSQQGPGTHEQYF
-	TRBV2	TRBJ2-3	TRBD2	TGTGCCAGCAGCCGACTAGCGGTTTTCACAGATACGCAGTATTTT	CASSRLAVFTDTQYF
once	TRBV2	TRBJ2-7	-	TGTGCCAGCGGGGAGCAGAGCGACTACGAGCAGTACTTC	CASGEQSDYEQYF
-	TRBV5-1	TRBJ2-2	-	TGCGCCAGCAGCTTGGCCGGGACTCATAACACCGGGGAGCTGTTTTTT	CASSLAGTHNTGELFF
-	TRBV15	TRBJ2-7	TRBD2	TGTGCCACCAGCAGAGGGACTAGCAGCGAGCAGTACTTC	CATSRGTSSEQYF
-	TRBV5-1	TRBJ1-2	TRBD1	TGCGCCAGCAGCGACGACACAGGGGGCAATGGCTACACCTTC	CASSDDTGGNGYTF
-	TRBV27	TRBJ2-3	-	TGTGCCAGCAGTTCCCTCTCCCCCGCCGGGGATACGCAGTATTTT	CASSSLSPAGDTQYF
-	TRBV4-1	TRBJ1-2	TRBD1	TGCGCCAGCAGCCAAGTTGCAGGGGGCGACAACTATGGCTACACCTTC	CASSQVAGGDNYGYTF
-	TRBV7-2	TRBJ2-1	TRBD2	TGTGCCAGCAGCCAAACGTTTAGCGGGGGGGCTAATGAGCAGTTCTTC	CASSQTFSGGANEQFF
-	TRBV10-3	TRBJ2-3	-	TGTGCCATCAGCCGTGAGGCCGATACGCAGTATTTT	CAISREADTQYF
-	TRBV4-1	TRBJ1-2	-	TGCGCCAGCAGCCGGCAGGGACAAACTAACTATGGCTACACCTTC	CASSRQGQTNYGYTF
-	TRBV19	TRBJ1-6	TRBD1	TGTGCCAGTAGTATGGGACAGGGTGCGAATTCACCCCTCCACTTT	CASSMGQGANSPLHF
-	TRBV9	TRBJ2-6	TRBD1	TGTGCCAGCAGCGCCCAAAGAACGGACAGGGGGTCTGGGGCCAACGTCCTGACTTTC	CASSAQRTDRGSGANVLTF
-	TRBV6-5	TRBJ2-7	-	TGTGCCAGCAGCCTGAGCGGATCCGCACCCTACGAGCAGTACTTC	CASSLSGSAPYEQYF
once	TRBV11-2	TRBJ1-1	TRBD1	TGTGCCAGCAGCGCGCGGAGGACAGGTAAAACACGACAGAACACTGAAGCTTTCTTT	CASSARRTGKTRQNTEAFF
once	TRBV27	TRBJ1-1	-	TGTGCCAGCAGGGTCAAAGGGGGATTGAACACTGAAGCTTTCTTT	CASRVKGGLNTEAFF
-	TRBV28	TRBJ2-5	TRBD1	TGTGCCAGCAGTTTAGGGACAGGGATTGAGCAGTACTTC	CASSLGTGIEQYF
-	TRBV11-2	TRBJ2-7	-	TGTGCCAGCAGCGCCGTACGGGGAGGCTACGAGCAGTACTTC	CASSAVRGGYEQYF
-	TRBV13	TRBJ2-5	-	TGTGCCGGCAGCCGCGGCCCAAAAGAGACCCAGTACTTC	CAGSRGPKETQYF
-	TRBV11-2	TRBJ1-5	TRBD1	TGTGCCAGCAGCTCCACGGGACAGGGAGGTAATCAGCCCCAGCATTTT	CASSSTGQGGNQPQHF
-	TRBV6-1	TRBJ1-2	TRBD1	TGTGCCAGCAGTGCCGAACAGGGGGCTGGTGGCTACACCTTC	CASSAEQGAGGYTF
once	TRBV6-1	TRBJ2-7	TRBD2	TGTGCCAGCAGTTCTAGCGGGATGGGATACGAGCAGTACTTC	CASSSSGMGYEQYF
-	TRBV6-5	TRBJ2-7	TRBD1	TGTGCCAGCAGTTACACCGGGACAGGGTTGTACGAGCAGTACTTC	CASSYTGTGLYEQYF
-	TRBV9	TRBJ2-3	TRBD2	TGTGCCAGCAGCGCAGGACTAGCTGGGGATACGCAGTATTTT	CASSAGLAGDTQYF
-	TRBV5-1	TRBJ2-7	TRBD2	TGCGCCAGCAGCCGGACTAGCGGGGGATCCTACGAGCAGTACTTC	CASSRTSGGSYEQYF
-	TRBV7-9	TRBJ2-7	-	TGTTCCAGCAGCCTACTAAACTACGAGCAGTACTTC	CSSSLLNYEQYF
few	TRBV4-3	TRBJ2-7	TRBD2	TGCGCCAGCAGCCAAGATCTGCTAGCGGGAGGGTTCGAGCAGTACTTC	CASSQDLLAGGFEQYF
-	TRBV19	TRBJ1-2	-	TGTGCCAGTAGTATAGATCTGGGGGGATTCCCCTATGGCTACACCTTC	CASSIDLGGFPYGYTF
-	TRBV4-1	TRBJ2-6	TRBD1	TGCGCCAGCAGCCAAGAGAGACAGGGCGCTGGGGCCAACGTCCTGACTTTC	CASSQERQGAGANVLTF
-	TRBV29-1	TRBJ2-2	TRBD2	TGCAGCGTTGGGGGACTAGCCGGTAACAACGGGGAGCTGTTTTTT	CSVGGLAGNNGELFF
-	TRBV5-4	TRBJ2-5	-	TGTGCCAGCAGCTTGGCCCAGGGCCACCAAGAGACCCAGTACTTC	CASSLAQGHQETQYF
few	TRBV30	TRBJ2-5	TRBD2	TGTGCCTGGAGTGTCTTTGGGGGGGATAAGCAAGAGACCCAGTACTTC	CAWSVFGGDKQETQYF
-	TRBV29-1	TRBJ2-3	TRBD1	TGCAGCGCCCCGGACAGGGGCGGGACAGATACGCAGTATTTT	CSAPDRGGTDTQYF
few	TRBV21-1	TRBJ2-1	-	TGTGCCAGCAGCAGGGGACTAGCGGGAGTTGAGCAGTTCTTC	CASSRGLAGVEQFF
-	TRBV27	TRBJ2-7	TRBD1	TGTGCCAGCAGGAGGACAGGGTTGCCCTACGAGCAGTACTTC	CASRRTGLPYEQYF
-	TRBV7-9	TRBJ1-2	TRBD1	TGTGCCAGCAGTCACATCGACAGGGATAACTATGGCTACACCTTC	CASSHIDRDNYGYTF